The TCR beta chain under discussion was sequenced for a study of regulatory T cells in long-lasting Graves disease. Overall study context: Newly diagnosed Graves' patients took antithyroid drugs under 3 months. Study conclusions and caveats: Segments TRBV28, TRBJ1-2 and TRBJ2-5 showed preferential usage in persistent disease.

Time point denoted: newly diagnosed GD, antithyroid drugs for less than 3 months. RNA from PBMCs was the source of the TCR library. Germline V gene lookup returns CDR1 MNHNY and CDR2 SVGAGI (reference sequence). The CDR3 sequence is 15 residues long. Between the trimmed V and J ends, which lost 0 bases and 0 bases, there was a span of 9 bases. iRepertoire HTBI primers and Arm-PCR of CDR3 regions built TCR beta libraries. TCRdb re-called the multiplex PCR reads through MiXCR, storing one row per CDR3 protein. Counted here are 300,000 to 450,000 distinct CDR3 sequences, 15% occurring once; the ten biggest clones make up roughly 20%. This clonotype was seen ten or more times. Its antigen remains unknown.

This TCR derives from a female donor with Graves disease. The specimen was peripheral blood mononuclear cells (PBMCs), collected at new diagnosis, from a patient treated with antithyroid drugs. V is TRBV6-6 and J is TRBJ2-7; D unclear. As DNA, the CDR3 is TGTGCCAGCAGTTACTCGTATCTGTCCTCCTACGAGCAGTACTTC. This sequence encodes CASSYSYLSSYEQYF.